This TCR beta chain derives from a study of blood T cell repertoires in COVID-19. Profiled with immunoSEQ multiplex PCR; TCRdb holds only in-frame clones, not every one. Here the sample spans roughly 34,000 clones, 90% being singletons. This clone was observed a few times. The length of the CDR3 is 14 residues. The germline V gene encodes CDR1 MNHEY and CDR2 SVGAGI. Trimming took 3 bases from V and 6 from J, leaving 11 bases between them. The receptor was isolated from an elderly man with acute or convalescent COVID-19. The rearrangement joins TRBV6-5 to TRBJ2-2, with D perhaps TRBD2 (6 bases). The source material was peripheral blood. The CDR3 spells CASSYRRGPGELFF. The CDR3 bases are TGTGCCAGCAGTTATAGGCGGGGCCCCGGGGAGCTGTTTTTT.